A single sample is the source of the 28 T cell receptor beta chains below, sequenced in a study of cytomegalovirus exposure and HLA in healthy donors. The PCR made use of 60 Vbeta and 13 Jbeta primers. TCRdb's copy holds only in-frame clones and misses some; the assay was immunoSEQ multiplex PCR. The table lists about 160,000 clones, 65% to 90% of them singletons. Sequencing was carried out using PBMCs. The receptors come from a man aged 45-65 years in good health and CMV-seropositive.

The chain couples TRBV2 to TRBJ2-7; possible D gene TRBD2, 6 bases. V lost 7 bases to trimming and J lost 0 bases, with 7 bases between them. Germline V gene data show CDR1 as SNHLY and CDR2 as FYNNEI. The CDR3 consists of 12 residues. CDR3 bases: TGTGCCAGCACGGGGGACTCCTACGAGCAGTACTTC. Encoded protein: CASTGDSYEQYF. Full variable domain (missing parts from reference TRBV2 and TRBJ2-7): EPEVTQTPSHQVTQMGQEVILRCVPISNHLYFYWYRQILGQKVEFLVSFYNNEISEKSEIFDDQFSVERPDGSNFTLKIRSTKLEDSAMYFCASTGDSYEQYFGPGTRLTVT.

The CDR3 reads CASSLTGVIQYEQYF. The CDR3 DNA sequence: TGTGCCAGCAGTCTCACAGGGGTTATTCAATACGAGCAGTACTTC. V is TRBV28 and J is TRBJ2-7, with 7 bases that match TRBD1. CDR3 length: 15 amino acids. CDR1 and CDR2 from the germline V gene are MDHEN and SYDVKM. The ends lost 5 bases at V and 4 bases at J; junction bases unmatched: 11.

This chain connects TRBV11-1 to TRBJ1-2; D not resolved. The germline gives CDR1 SGHAT, CDR2 FQDESV (reference sequence). V lost 4 bases, J lost 2 bases, and 11 bases lay in between. CDR3 length equals 14 residues. CDR3 amino acids: CASSSSGRNYGYTF. Written as DNA, the CDR3 is TGTGCCAGCAGCTCATCCGGGAGAAACTATGGCTACACCTTC.

This clone was seen only a few times. The chain links TRBV19 to TRBJ1-4; tentatively, D is TRBD1 (6 bases). CDR1 and CDR2 from the germline V gene are LNHDA and SQIVND (reference sequence). The V gene lost 4 bases and the J gene lost 8 bases, with 17 bases spanning the gap. The CDR3 totals 15 residues. DNA for the CDR3: TGTGCCAGTAGTAACGGCGCGGGGGCGGGGGAAAAACTGTTTTTT. This gives the protein CASSNGAGAGEKLFF. Supplemented by reference TRBV19 and TRBJ1-4, the full variable domain reads DGGITQSPKYLFRKEGQNVTLSCEQNLNHDAMYWYRQDPGQGLRLIYYSQIVNDFQKGDIAEGYSVSREKKESFPLTVTSAQKNPTAFYLCASSNGAGAGEKLFFGSGTQLSVL.

This sequence joins TRBV10-2 and TRBJ2-7; a weak D match, TRBD2 (5 bases). Germline CDR1 is WSHSY and CDR2 is SAAADI. CDR3 length: 19 residues. V lost 3 bases, J lost 3 bases, and 27 bases lay in between. As DNA, the CDR3 is TGCGCCAGCAGTGACCCCCTGCTGGACTCAACCAGCTGGGGCTACGAGCAGTACTTC. This codes for CASSDPLLDSTSWGYEQYF.

The rearrangement joins TRBV19 to TRBJ1-1, with 12 bases identical to TRBD1. CDR1 is LNHDA, CDR2 SQIVND, per germline (reference sequence). Trimming cost V 2 bases and J 4 bases; bases outside gene matches: 8. The CDR3 extends over 17 amino acids. In DNA, the CDR3 is TGTGCCAGTAGTATACGGTGGGACAGGGGGCCGACCACTGAAGCTTTCTTT. Translating it yields CASSIRWDRGPTTEAFF.

The rearrangement joins TRBV7-8 to TRBJ2-5; 14 nucleotides align to TRBD2. Germline-derived CDR1 and CDR2 are SGHVS and FQNEAQ. CDR3 length equals 18 residues. After removal of 5 bases from V and 5 bases from J, the junction contained 13 bases not matched to a gene. The CDR3 DNA reads TGTGCCAGCAGCCCCCGGGCGATGGGACTAGCGGGGGAGGAGACCCAGTACTTC. It translates to CASSPRAMGLAGEETQYF. Full variable domain (remainder filled in from reference TRBV7-8 and TRBJ2-5): GAGVSQSPRYKVAKRGQDVALRCDPISGHVSLFWYQQALGQGPEFLTYFQNEAQLDKSGLPSDRFFAERPEGSVSTLKIQRTQQEDSAVYLCASSPRAMGLAGEETQYFGPGTRLLVL.

CDR3 in DNA: TGTGCCAGTAGTCCCCCTCGAGCCTATCAGCCCCAGCATTTT. This encodes CASSPPRAYQPQHF. The chain recombines TRBV19 with TRBJ1-5, with no clear D. V lost 5 bases and J lost 5, with 13 bases in between. The CDR3 sequence is 14 residues long. The germline gives CDR1 LNHDA, CDR2 SQIVND (reference sequence). Together with reference TRBV19 and TRBJ1-5, the CDR3 gives the full variable domain: DGGITQSPKYLFRKEGQNVTLSCEQNLNHDAMYWYRQDPGQGLRLIYYSQIVNDFQKGDIAEGYSVSREKKESFPLTVTSAQKNPTAFYLCASSPPRAYQPQHFGDGTRLSIL.

CDR3 coding DNA: TGTGCCAGCTCCCGAGGCAGCACAGATACGCAGTATTTT. Protein: CASSRGSTDTQYF. The gene calls are TRBV18 and TRBJ2-3; unclear D gene. V gave up 6 bases and J gave up 0 bases, with 7 bases separating them. CDR1 is KGHSH, CDR2 LQKENI, per germline. The CDR3 contains 13 residues.

V is TRBV6-1 and J is TRBJ1-1; D perhaps matches TRBD1 (6 bases). V was trimmed by 2 bases and J by 1 base, leaving 11 bases between them. Germline V lookup: CDR1 MNHNS, CDR2 SASEGT. This CDR3 has 15 amino acids. CDR3 sequence reads: CASSEQGPGNTEAFF. CDR3 in DNA: TGTGCCAGCAGTGAACAGGGGCCCGGGAACACTGAAGCTTTCTTT.

There are many counts of this clone. V is TRBV4-2 and J is TRBJ1-2; D perhaps matches TRBD1 (5 bases). The CDR3 sequence is 17 residues long. V was pared by 2 bases and J by 6 bases, with 22 bases between. Per the germline V gene, CDR1 is LGHNA and CDR2 is YNFKEQ. Written as DNA, the CDR3 is TGTGCCAGCAGCCAATTCTGGGGCAGGGAAGTCTTAAATGGCTACACCTTC. The encoded protein is CASSQFWGREVLNGYTF.

V usage is TRBV18 and J usage is TRBJ2-2, with 11 bases matching TRBD2. V was clipped by 5 bases and J by 0 bases; unmatched bases: 5. This CDR3 has 17 residues. The germline CDR1 and CDR2 sequences are KGHSH and LQKENI. The CDR3 region has the DNA TGTGCCAGCTCATCCTTAGCGGGAGGGGCGAACACCGGGGAGCTGTTTTTT. Its translation: CASSSLAGGANTGELFF.

This sequence joins TRBV19 and TRBJ1-6; the match to TRBD1 covers 8 bases. The CDR3 length is 15 residues. V lost 4 bases to trimming and J lost 11 bases; unmatched junction nucleotides: 10. Germline V lookup: CDR1 LNHDA, CDR2 SQIVND (reference sequence). The chain's CDR3 is CASSKGRTGTTPLHF. CDR3 in DNA: TGTGCCAGTAGTAAGGGTCGGACAGGGACTACACCCCTCCACTTT.

The chain carries TRBV5-1 and TRBJ2-4, with D uncertain. CDR1 and CDR2 from the germline V gene are SGHRS and YFSETQ. CDR3 length: 13 amino acids. Trimming removed 7 bases at V and 0 bases at J, with 8 bases between. CDR3 loop: CASDRLAKNIQYF. CDR3 coding DNA: TGCGCCAGCGATCGGTTAGCCAAAAACATTCAGTACTTC.

The chain is built from TRBV7-2 and TRBJ1-4, with a possible D match to TRBD1 (5 bases). Per the germline V gene, CDR1 is SGHTA and CDR2 is FQGNSA. The CDR3 totals 15 residues. The V gene lost 5 bases and the J gene lost 7 bases, with 17 bases spanning the gap. The CDR3 DNA reads TGTGCCAGCAGCCCTTTGACAGATCCCTTTGAAAAACTGTTTTTT. Its translation: CASSPLTDPFEKLFF.

The table lists this clone with a few counts. V usage is TRBV15 and J usage is TRBJ1-1; D is possibly TRBD1 (5 bases). CDR1 and CDR2 (germline): LNHNV, YYDKDF (reference sequence). The CDR3 is 14 amino acids. V was pared by 3 bases and J by 10 bases, with 18 bases between. CDR3 in DNA: TGTGCCACCAGCAGCGAAAGGGGCTATAAGGCAGCTTTCTTT. Encoded protein: CATSSERGYKAAFF.

The gene calls are TRBV6-1 and TRBJ1-5; D is unclear. Germline-derived CDR1 and CDR2 are MNHNS and SASEGT. The CDR3 runs to 16 residues. The V gene lost 4 bases and the J gene lost 0 bases, with 13 bases spanning the gap. The CDR3 DNA reads as TGTGCCAGCAGTGTCCCGCGAGGAACTAGCAATCAGCCCCAGCATTTT. This translates into CASSVPRGTSNQPQHF.

CDR3 residues: CASSLVGDRGPPGANVLTF. Written as DNA, the CDR3 is TGTGCCAGCAGCTTGGTGGGGGACAGGGGCCCTCCCGGGGCCAACGTCCTGACTTTC. This chain connects TRBV5-4 to TRBJ2-6; the match to TRBD1 covers 10 bases. Germline V gene data show CDR1 as SGHNT and CDR2 as YYREEE (reference sequence). The CDR3 has 19 residues. The junction had 10 bases not matched to a gene; V was cut back by 0 bases and J by 4 bases.

J is TRBJ2-1 and V is TRBV7-3; 8 bases align to TRBD2. Germline loops: CDR1 SGHTA, CDR2 FQGTGA. Trimming removed 5 bases from V and 7 bases from J; junction bases left unmatched: 7. CDR3 length: 14 residues. The CDR3 coding sequence is TGTGCCAGCAGCCCCGGGGGGGGGAGGAATGAGCAGTTCTTC. This translates into CASSPGGGRNEQFF.

The chain employs TRBV6-1 and TRBJ2-7; tentative D call: TRBD2 (6 bases). This CDR3 comprises 15 residues. The V and J ends lost 2 bases and 2 bases respectively, with 13 bases between them. Germline assignment: CDR1 MNHNS and CDR2 SASEGT. This CDR3 is CASSEWSRTTYEQYF. The DNA of the CDR3 is TGTGCCAGCAGTGAATGGAGCAGGACTACCTACGAGCAGTACTTC.

The rearrangement uses TRBV5-8 and TRBJ2-7, with 11 positions matching TRBD2. V shed 0 bases, J shed 2 bases, and the junction held 7 bases outside the gene matches. The CDR3 runs to 17 residues. Germline V gene lookup returns CDR1 SGHTS and CDR2 YDEGEE. CDR3 bases: TGTGCCAGCAGCTTGGCACGGATTAGCGGGGGGGCCTACGAGCAGTACTTC. Translating gives CASSLARISGGAYEQYF.

The chain recombines TRBV4-1 with TRBJ1-4; 7 nucleotides agree with TRBD1. Trimming removed 8 bases from V and 7 bases from J; junction bases left unmatched: 10. CDR1 is MGHRA, CDR2 YSYEKL, per germline. This CDR3 region has 14 residues. The DNA of the CDR3 is TGCGCCAGCTCCCCTACAGGGGATGGTGAAAAACTGTTTTTT. Translated: CASSPTGDGEKLFF.

The V gene is TRBV18, the J gene TRBJ1-2; D gene ambiguous. The CDR3 length is 14 residues. V was pared by 6 bases and J by 0 bases, with 11 bases between. CDR1 and CDR2 from the germline V gene are KGHSH and LQKENI. In nucleotides, the CDR3 is TGTGCCAGCTCGTCGACATTTGCTAACTATGGCTACACCTTC. Translated, it gives CASSSTFANYGYTF.

In its sample, this clone was seen once. This sequence joins TRBV9 and TRBJ2-1; 12 bases match TRBD2. This CDR3 comprises 15 residues. The ends lost 0 bases at V and 5 bases at J; junction bases unmatched: 0. Looked up from germline, CDR1 is SGDLS and CDR2 is YYNGEE. The CDR3 region has the DNA TGTGCCAGCAGCGTAGGACTAGCGGGGGACAATGAGCAGTTCTTC. It codes for CASSVGLAGDNEQFF.

The gene calls are TRBV15 and TRBJ2-2; D is undetermined. Trimming took 1 base from V and 4 from J, leaving 7 bases between them. CDR3 size: 14 residues. The germline V gene has CDR1 LNHNV and CDR2 YYDKDF (reference sequence). DNA of the CDR3: TGTGCCACCAGCAGAGGTGGCGGCACCGGGGAGCTGTTTTTT. Amino acids: CATSRGGGTGELFF.

The chain uses TRBV5-1 and TRBJ2-2; tentative D call: TRBD1 (6 bases). V was pared by 7 bases and J by 1 base, with 11 bases between. From germline, CDR1 is SGHRS and CDR2 YFSETQ. CDR3 length: 14 amino acids. The CDR3 region is CASHRDLNTGELFF. The CDR3 DNA is TGCGCCAGCCACAGGGATCTGAACACCGGGGAGCTGTTTTTT.

The table lists this clone with a few counts. V usage is TRBV29-1 and J usage is TRBJ1-2; 7 nucleotides line up with TRBD1. The CDR3 runs 13 residues. The V segment lost 7 bases and the J segment 8 bases; nucleotides outside the gene matches: 13. Germline V lookup: CDR1 SQVTM, CDR2 ANQGSEA. CDR3 sequence reads: CSAARDRVRGYTF. The CDR3 DNA is TGCAGCGCCGCACGAGACAGGGTGAGGGGCTACACCTTC. Supplemented by reference TRBV29-1 and TRBJ1-2, the full variable domain reads SAVISQKPSRDICQRGTSLTIQCQVDSQVTMMFWYRQQPGQSLTLIATANQGSEATYESGFVIDKFPISRPNLTFSTLTVSNMSPEDSSIYLCSAARDRVRGYTFGSGTRLTVV.

J is TRBJ1-1 and V is TRBV7-8, with D possibly matching TRBD1 (5 bases). The V gene lost 6 bases and the J gene lost 8 bases, with 13 bases spanning the gap. This CDR3 region has 12 residues. Germline values: CDR1 SGHVS, CDR2 FQNEAQ. The CDR3, as DNA: TGTGCCAGCAGGGGGGATGGAGGGGAAGCTTTCTTT. This sequence encodes CASRGDGGEAFF.